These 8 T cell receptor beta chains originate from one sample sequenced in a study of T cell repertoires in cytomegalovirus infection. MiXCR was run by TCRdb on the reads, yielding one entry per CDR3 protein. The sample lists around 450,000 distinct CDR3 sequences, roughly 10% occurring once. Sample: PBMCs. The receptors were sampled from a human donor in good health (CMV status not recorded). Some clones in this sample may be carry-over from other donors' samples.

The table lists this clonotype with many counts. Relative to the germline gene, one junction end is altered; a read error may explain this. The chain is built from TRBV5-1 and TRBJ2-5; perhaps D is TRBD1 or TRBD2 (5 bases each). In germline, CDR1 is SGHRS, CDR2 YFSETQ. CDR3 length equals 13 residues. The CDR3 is CASSLTGGETQYF. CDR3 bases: TGTGCCAGCAGTTTAACAGGAGGAGAGACCCAGTACTTC.

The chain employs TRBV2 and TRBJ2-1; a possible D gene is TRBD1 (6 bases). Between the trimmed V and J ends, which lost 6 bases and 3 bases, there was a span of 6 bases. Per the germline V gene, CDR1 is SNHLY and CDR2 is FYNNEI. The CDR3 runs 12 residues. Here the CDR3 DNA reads TGTGCCAGCAGACAGGGCTACAATGAGCAGTTCTTC. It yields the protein CASRQGYNEQFF. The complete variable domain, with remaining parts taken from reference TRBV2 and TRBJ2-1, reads EPEVTQTPSHQVTQMGQEVILRCVPISNHLYFYWYRQILGQKVEFLVSFYNNEISEKSEIFDDQFSVERPDGSNFTLKIRSTKLEDSAMYFCASRQGYNEQFFGPGTRLTVL.

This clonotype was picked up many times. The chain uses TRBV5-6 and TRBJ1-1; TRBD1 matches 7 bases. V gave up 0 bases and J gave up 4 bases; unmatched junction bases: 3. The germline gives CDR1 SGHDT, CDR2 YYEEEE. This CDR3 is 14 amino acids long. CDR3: CASSLDRGFTEAFF. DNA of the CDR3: TGTGCCAGCAGCTTGGACAGGGGTTTCACTGAAGCTTTCTTT.

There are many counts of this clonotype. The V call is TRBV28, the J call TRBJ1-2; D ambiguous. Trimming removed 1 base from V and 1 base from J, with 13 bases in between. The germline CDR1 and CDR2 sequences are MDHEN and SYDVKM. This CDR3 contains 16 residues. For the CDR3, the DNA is TGTGCCAGCAGTTTATACCCTTTGGGGAGTAACTATGGCTACACCTTC. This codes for CASSLYPLGSNYGYTF.

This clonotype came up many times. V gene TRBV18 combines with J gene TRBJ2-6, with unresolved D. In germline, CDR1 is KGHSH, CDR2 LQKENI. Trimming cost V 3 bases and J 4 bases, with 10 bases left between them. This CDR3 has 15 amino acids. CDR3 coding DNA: TGTGCCAGCTCACCCGACGCCTCCGGGGCCAACGTCCTGACTTTC. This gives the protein CASSPDASGANVLTF.

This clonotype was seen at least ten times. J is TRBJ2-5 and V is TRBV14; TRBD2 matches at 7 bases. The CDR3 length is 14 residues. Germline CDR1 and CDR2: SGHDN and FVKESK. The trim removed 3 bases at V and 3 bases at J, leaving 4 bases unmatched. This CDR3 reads CASSHWDYEETQYF. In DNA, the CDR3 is TGTGCCAGCAGCCACTGGGACTACGAAGAGACCCAGTACTTC.

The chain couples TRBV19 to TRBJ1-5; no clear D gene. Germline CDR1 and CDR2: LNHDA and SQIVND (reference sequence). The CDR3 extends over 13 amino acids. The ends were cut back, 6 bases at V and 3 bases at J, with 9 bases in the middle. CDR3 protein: CASRSGFNQPQHF. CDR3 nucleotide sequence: TGTGCCAGTAGATCTGGGTTCAATCAGCCCCAGCATTTT.

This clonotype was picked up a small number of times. CDR3 residues: CSANRDRQEQYF. CDR3 DNA: TGCAGTGCTAACCGGGACCGTCAGGAACAGTACTTC. This chain links TRBV20-1 with TRBJ2-7; D is perhaps TRBD1 or TRBD2 (5 bases each). This CDR3 region has 12 residues. The germline V gene has CDR1 DFQATT and CDR2 SNEGSKA (reference sequence). Trimming cost V 4 bases and J 10 bases, with 17 bases left between them.